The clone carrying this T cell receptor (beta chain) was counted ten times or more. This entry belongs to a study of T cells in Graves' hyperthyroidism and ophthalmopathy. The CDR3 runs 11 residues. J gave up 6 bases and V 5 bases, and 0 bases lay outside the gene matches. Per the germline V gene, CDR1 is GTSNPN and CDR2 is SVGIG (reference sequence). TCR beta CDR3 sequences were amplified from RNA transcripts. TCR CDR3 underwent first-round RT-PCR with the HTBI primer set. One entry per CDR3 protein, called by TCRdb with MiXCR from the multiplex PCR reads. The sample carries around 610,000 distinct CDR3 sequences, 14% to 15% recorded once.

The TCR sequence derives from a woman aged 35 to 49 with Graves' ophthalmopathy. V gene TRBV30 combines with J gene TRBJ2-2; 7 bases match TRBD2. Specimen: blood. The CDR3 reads CAWGLAGELFF. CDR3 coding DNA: TGTGCCTGGGGACTAGCCGGGGAGCTGTTTTTT. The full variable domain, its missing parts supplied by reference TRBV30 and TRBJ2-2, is SQTIHQWPATLVQPVGSPLSLECTVEGTSNPNLYWYRQAAGRGLQLLFYSVGIGQISSEVPQNLSASRPQDRQFILSSKKLLLSDSGFYLCAWGLAGELFFGEGSRLTVL.